This TCR beta chain was found in a study of T cells in women clearing cervical HPV infection. Per the germline V gene, CDR1 is GTSNPN and CDR2 is SVGIG (reference sequence). Deletions cut 1 base from V and 3 bases from J, with 13 bases between. This CDR3 contains 16 residues. Comment on this clone: The CDR3 end is not reached by the read, which stops 3 residues before it; the germline J gene fills it in.

Repertoires were generated with immunoSEQ multiplex PCR, while TCRdb's copy carries only in-frame clones and drops some. The data include under 40,000 clones; the top ten clones carry around 6.8%. This clonotype originated in a woman between 18 and 70 years old with a cervical HPV16 infection that either progressed to CIN3+ or cleared (not recorded which). Sequenced sample: blood buffy coat. The V and J genes are TRBV30 and TRBJ2-6; D ambiguous. The CDR3 DNA, read in part, is TGTGCCTGGAGTGGGGTGCCGGGTGATGGGGCCAACGTC. This gives the protein CAWSGVPGDGANV. The full CDR3 sequence reads CAWSGVPGDGANVLTF.